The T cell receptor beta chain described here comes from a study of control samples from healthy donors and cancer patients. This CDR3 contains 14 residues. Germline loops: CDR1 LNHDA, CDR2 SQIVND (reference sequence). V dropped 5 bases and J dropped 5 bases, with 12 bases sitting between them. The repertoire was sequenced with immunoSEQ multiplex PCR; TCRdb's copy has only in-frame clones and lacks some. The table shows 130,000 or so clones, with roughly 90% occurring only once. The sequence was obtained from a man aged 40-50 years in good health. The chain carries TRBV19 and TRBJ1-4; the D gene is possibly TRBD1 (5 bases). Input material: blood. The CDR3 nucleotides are TGTGCCAGTAGTGACAGTGGGACCAATGAAAAACTGTTTTTT. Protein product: CASSDSGTNEKLFF.